This TCR beta chain was documented in a study of CD8 T cells in ankylosing spondylitis. The TCR beta libraries were generated through quantitative 5'-RACE incorporating molecular barcodes. TCRdb used MiXCR to reprocess the 5' RACE reads, holding one entry per CDR3 protein. The sample has some 300,000 distinct CDR3 sequences; 20% are singletons. This clonotype was observed a handful of times. Trimming took 6 bases from V and 1 from J, leaving 18 bases between them. The CDR3 has 15 amino acids. Germline V CDR1 and CDR2: DFQATT, SNEGSKA (reference sequence). This chain joins TRBV20-1 and TRBJ1-1; D perhaps matches TRBD1 (6 bases). The sequence was obtained from a female donor with ankylosing spondylitis or in good health (not recorded which). Sequencing used blood, either unsorted or a sorted T cell fraction (not recorded which). This CDR3 reads CSALTPGQENTEAFF. CDR3 DNA: TGCAGTGCCCTAACACCGGGACAAGAGAACACTGAAGCTTTCTTT.